This TCR beta chain emerged from a study of cytomegalovirus exposure and HLA in healthy donors. Findings of the study overall: Earlier analysis yielded a pattern in which most TCR beta V segments were productive about 90% or about 30% of the time. Donor immune exposure was known only as CMV serostatus. Among TCR beta chains, those listed as cytomegalovirus-associated numbered 164.

PCR primers comprised 60 Vbeta and 13 Jbeta primers. Study processing details: Later analysis identified roughly 82 million unique TCR beta chains, around 10 million shared. The repertoire was sequenced with immunoSEQ multiplex PCR; TCRdb's copy has only in-frame clones and lacks some. That table is the source of V, J and clone size, and D and trimming were worked out from the DNA. The sample holds 80,000 to 100,000 clones; over 70% are singletons and the top ten take approximately 11%. Trimming shortened V by 8 bases and J by 2 bases, and 15 bases separated the two germline ends. Germline V CDR1 and CDR2: WSHSY, SAAADI. The CDR3 length is 14 residues. Remarks on this clone: Its antigen is as yet unknown.

The sample comprised PBMCs. The chain employs TRBV10-2 and TRBJ1-2; maybe TRBD1 (6 bases). This TCR came from a man between 18 and 35 years old in good health and CMV-seropositive. The CDR3 sequence is CASREGGSNYGYTF. The CDR3 DNA sequence: TGCGCCAGCCGAGAGGGGGGGAGCAACTATGGCTACACCTTC.